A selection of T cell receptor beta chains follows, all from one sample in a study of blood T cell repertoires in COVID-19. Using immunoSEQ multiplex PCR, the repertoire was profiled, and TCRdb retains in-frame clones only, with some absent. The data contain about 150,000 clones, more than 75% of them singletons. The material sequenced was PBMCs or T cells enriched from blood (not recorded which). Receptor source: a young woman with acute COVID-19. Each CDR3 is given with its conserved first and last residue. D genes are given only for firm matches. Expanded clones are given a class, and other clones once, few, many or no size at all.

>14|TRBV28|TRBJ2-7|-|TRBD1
CASSTGTAGNEQYF
TGTGCCAGCAGTACCGGGACAGCTGGGAACGAGCAGTACTTC
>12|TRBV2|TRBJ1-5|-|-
CASSDGGTPQHF
TGTGCCAGCAGTGATGGGGGGACGCCCCAGCATTTT
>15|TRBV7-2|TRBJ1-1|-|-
CASSSLRGGNTEAFF
TGTGCCAGCAGCTCCCTGAGAGGGGGAAACACTGAAGCTTTCTTT
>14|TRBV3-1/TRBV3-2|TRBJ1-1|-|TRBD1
CASSQAGGTTEAFF
TGTGCCAGCAGCCAGGCAGGGGGAACCACTGAAGCTTTCTTT
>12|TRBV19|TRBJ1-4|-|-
CASSFQGEKLFF
TGTGCCAGTAGTTTTCAGGGTGAAAAACTGTTTTTT
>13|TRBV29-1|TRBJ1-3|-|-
CSVGGTEGNTIYF
TGCAGCGTGGGGGGGACGGAGGGAAACACCATATATTTT
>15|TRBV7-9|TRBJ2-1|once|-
CASSLTGTLYNEQFF
TGTGCCAGCAGCCTCACCGGGACTCTTTACAATGAGCAGTTCTTC
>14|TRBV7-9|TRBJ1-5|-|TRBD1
CASSLEGADQPQHF
TGTGCCAGCAGCTTAGAGGGGGCTGATCAGCCCCAGCATTTT
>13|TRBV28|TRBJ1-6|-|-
CASSGGSDSPLHF
TGTGCCAGTAGCGGGGGTAGTGATTCACCCCTCCACTTT
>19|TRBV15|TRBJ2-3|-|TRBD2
CATSRAGLAGGRRGDTQYF
TGTGCCACCAGCAGGGCGGGACTAGCGGGAGGTAGGAGGGGAGATACGCAGTATTTT
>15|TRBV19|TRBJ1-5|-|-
CASSNRDWVDQPQHF
TGTGCCAGTAGCAACAGGGATTGGGTTGATCAGCCCCAGCATTTT
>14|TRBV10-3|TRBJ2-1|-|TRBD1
CATTRDSNYNEQFF
TGTGCCACCACCCGGGACAGCAACTACAATGAGCAGTTCTTC
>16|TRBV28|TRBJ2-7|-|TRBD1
CASRVFGGQAAYEQYF
TGTGCCAGCAGGGTCTTTGGAGGACAGGCAGCCTACGAGCAGTACTTC
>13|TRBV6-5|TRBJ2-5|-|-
CASRGTNQETQYF
TGTGCCAGCAGGGGGACAAACCAAGAGACCCAGTACTTC
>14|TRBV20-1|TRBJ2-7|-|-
CSARGGREIGEQYF
TGCAGTGCTCGTGGGGGGCGGGAGATAGGCGAGCAGTACTTC
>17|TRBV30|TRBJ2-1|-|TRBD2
CAWRGLAGGPHNNEQFF
TGTGCCTGGAGGGGACTAGCGGGAGGGCCCCATAACAATGAGCAGTTCTTC
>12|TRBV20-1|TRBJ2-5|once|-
CSASYRQETQYF
TGCAGTGCTAGTTACAGGCAAGAGACCCAGTACTTC
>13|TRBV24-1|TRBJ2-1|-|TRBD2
CATGEGSYNEQFF
TGTGCCACCGGGGAGGGCTCCTACAATGAGCAGTTCTTC
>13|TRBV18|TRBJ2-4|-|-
CASSPLAQNIQYF
TGTGCCAGCTCACCATTGGCCCAAAACATTCAGTACTTC
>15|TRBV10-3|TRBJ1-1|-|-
CATRDLSGGNTEAFF
TGTGCCACCAGGGATCTATCGGGGGGGAACACTGAAGCTTTCTTT
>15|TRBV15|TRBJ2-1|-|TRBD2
CATSRASGTRGEQFF
TGTGCCACCAGCAGGGCTAGCGGGACTCGCGGTGAGCAGTTCTTC
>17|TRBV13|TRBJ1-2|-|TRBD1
CASSPRPGTGLDYGYTF
TGTGCCAGCAGCCCTCGACCCGGGACAGGGCTCGACTATGGCTACACCTTC
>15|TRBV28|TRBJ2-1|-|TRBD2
CASSFQGLAGIEQFF
TGTGCCAGCAGTTTTCAGGGACTAGCGGGAATTGAGCAGTTCTTC
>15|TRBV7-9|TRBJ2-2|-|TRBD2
CASSSRLAGYGELFF
TGTGCCAGCAGCTCGAGACTAGCGGGATACGGGGAGCTGTTTTTT
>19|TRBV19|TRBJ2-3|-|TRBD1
CASTPGWGQGFSSTDTQYF
TGTGCCAGTACTCCCGGTTGGGGACAGGGCTTTTCTAGCACAGATACGCAGTATTTT
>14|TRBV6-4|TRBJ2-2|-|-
CASSDSRSAGELFF
TGTGCCAGCAGTGACTCGCGATCGGCCGGGGAGCTGTTTTTT
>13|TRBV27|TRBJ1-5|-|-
CASSRDKIQPQHF
TGTGCCAGCAGTCGGGACAAGATCCAGCCCCAGCATTTT
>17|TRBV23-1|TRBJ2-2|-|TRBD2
CASSQSELAGETGELFF
TGCGCCAGCAGTCAATCGGAGCTAGCGGGTGAAACCGGGGAGCTGTTTTTT
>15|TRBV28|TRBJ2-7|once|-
CASSFLRGSSYEQYF
TGTGCCAGCAGTTTCCTTCGAGGCTCCAGCTACGAGCAGTACTTC
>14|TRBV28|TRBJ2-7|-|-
CASSLSGSSYEQYF
TGTGCCAGCAGTCTTAGCGGCTCCTCCTACGAGCAGTACTTC
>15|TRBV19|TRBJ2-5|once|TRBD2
CASRNGLAAQETQYF
TGTGCCAGTAGAAACGGACTAGCGGCACAGGAGACCCAGTACTTC
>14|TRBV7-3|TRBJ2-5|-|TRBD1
CASSSRTGRETQYF
TGTGCCAGCAGCTCGAGGACAGGGCGCGAGACCCAGTACTTC
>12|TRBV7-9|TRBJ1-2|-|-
CASSGRNYGYTF
TGTGCCAGCAGCGGCAGGAACTATGGCTACACCTTC
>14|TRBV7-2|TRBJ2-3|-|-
CASSPRVSTDTQYF
TGTGCCAGCAGCCCACGAGTATCTACAGATACGCAGTATTTT
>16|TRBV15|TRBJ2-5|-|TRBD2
CATSRGTSEGGKTQYF
TGTGCCACCAGCAGAGGGACTAGCGAAGGGGGGAAGACCCAGTACTTC
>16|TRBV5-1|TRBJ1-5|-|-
CASSLVLWAPNQPQHF
TGCGCCAGCAGCTTGGTGCTGTGGGCTCCCAATCAGCCCCAGCATTTT
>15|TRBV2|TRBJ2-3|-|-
CASSGRGSAQRTQYF
TGTGCCAGCAGTGGAAGGGGCTCTGCCCAGAGGACGCAGTATTTT
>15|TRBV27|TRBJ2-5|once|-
CASRGVSTGRETQYF
TGTGCCAGCAGGGGCGTATCGACAGGGAGGGAGACCCAGTACTTC
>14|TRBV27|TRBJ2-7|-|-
CASSEAGRLDEQYF
TGTGCCAGTTCAGAGGCGGGCAGGCTAGACGAGCAGTACTTC
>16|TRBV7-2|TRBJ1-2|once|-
CASSLDSYREGLGYTF
TGTGCCAGCAGCTTAGATTCATATCGGGAGGGGCTTGGCTACACCTTC
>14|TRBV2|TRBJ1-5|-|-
CASSRVNSNQPQHF
TGTGCCAGCAGCAGGGTAAATAGCAATCAGCCCCAGCATTTT
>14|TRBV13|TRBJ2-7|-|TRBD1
CASSLGQGADEQYF
TGTGCCAGCAGCTTGGGACAGGGGGCTGACGAGCAGTACTTC
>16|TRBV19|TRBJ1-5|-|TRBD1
CASSIPTGGSNQPQHF
TGTGCCAGTAGCATCCCGACAGGGGGATCCAATCAGCCCCAGCATTTT
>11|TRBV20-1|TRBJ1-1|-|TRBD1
CSAGTGTEAFF
TGCAGTGCCGGGACAGGCACTGAAGCTTTCTTT
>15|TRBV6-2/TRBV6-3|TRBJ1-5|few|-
CASSYGGDMIQPQHF
TGTGCCAGCAGTTACGGGGGGGACATGATTCAGCCCCAGCATTTT
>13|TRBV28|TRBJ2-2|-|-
CASSLGFRGGLFF
TGTGCCAGCAGTTTAGGGTTCCGGGGTGGGCTGTTTTTT
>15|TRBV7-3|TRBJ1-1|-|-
CASSPPGGYFTEAFF
TGTGCCAGCAGCCCCCCTGGGGGGTATTTCACTGAAGCTTTCTTT
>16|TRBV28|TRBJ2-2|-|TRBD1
CASSSHGTDITGELFF
TGTGCCAGCAGTTCCCATGGGACAGATATCACCGGGGAGCTGTTTTTT
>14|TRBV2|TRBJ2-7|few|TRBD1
CASRGQGLSYEQYF
TGTGCCAGCAGGGGACAGGGGCTATCCTACGAGCAGTACTTC
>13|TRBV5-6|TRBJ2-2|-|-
CASSLTGTGELFF
TGTGCCAGCAGCTTGACAGGTACCGGGGAGCTGTTTTTT
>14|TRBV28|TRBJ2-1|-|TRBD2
CASSARLAGNEQFF
TGTGCCAGCAGTGCCCGACTAGCGGGGAATGAGCAGTTCTTC
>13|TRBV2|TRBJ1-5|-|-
CASGAGSNQPQHF
TGTGCCAGCGGGGCAGGTAGTAATCAGCCCCAGCATTTT
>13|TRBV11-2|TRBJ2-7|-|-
CASSQTRVGEQYF
TGTGCCAGCAGCCAGACCAGGGTGGGGGAGCAGTACTTC
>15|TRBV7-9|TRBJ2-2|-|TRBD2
CASSVGSGGTGELFF
TGTGCCAGCAGCGTAGGATCGGGGGGAACCGGGGAGCTGTTTTTT